Below, one T cell receptor beta chain is given with its context. The V gene lost 3 bases and the J gene lost 9 bases, with 14 bases spanning the gap. Germline loops: CDR1 KGHDR, CDR2 SFDVKD. This CDR3 contains 14 residues. These data are taken from a study of CD8 T cells in Susac syndrome. Reverse transcription of about 0.5 to 1 ug RNA used random hexamers. MiXCR, run by TCRdb on the immunoSEQ multiplex PCR reads, gives a single entry per CDR3 protein. The table has some 200,000 distinct CDR3 sequences, 90% to 96% seen once; the top ten hold 0.075% to 0.1%. The sample taken for sequencing was CD4+ T cells from PBMCs. V is TRBV24-1 and J is TRBJ2-1, with D unresolved. The sequence came from a human donor with Susac syndrome. The CDR3 DNA reads as TGTGCCACCAGTGATATGGGTACTACAGCTGAGCAGTTCTTC. This gives the protein CATSDMGTTAEQFF.